The sequence of this T cell receptor (beta chain) was determined in a study of T cell repertoires in cytomegalovirus infection. Study-wide background: Public TCR beta signatures provided an indication of both CMV infection and a matching HLA type.

Via MiXCR, TCRdb re-called the reads, giving one row per CDR3 protein. The sample carries about 680,000 distinct CDR3 sequences, 24% recorded once. Germline V gene sequence: CDR1 SGHTA, CDR2 FQGTGA. The CDR3 is 17 residues long. Concerning this clonotype: A much larger clone lies a single base off, so this may be a read error.

This TCR was sampled from a human donor in good health (CMV status not recorded). Some clones in this sample may be carry-over from other donors' samples. The sample consisted of CD8+ T cells from PBMCs. This rearrangement joins TRBV7-3 to TRBJ2-3; D gene ambiguous. This chain's CDR3 is CVSSSPLGPLSTDTQYF. The CDR3 DNA reads as TGTGTCAGCAGCTCACCCCTTGGGCCATTAAGCACAGATACGCAGTATTTT.